The source of this TCR beta chain is a study of blood T cell repertoires in COVID-19. Method: immunoSEQ multiplex PCR; TCRdb's copy keeps in-frame clones and lacks some. The data contain some 270,000 clones, 80% to 90% of them seen just once; the ten biggest clones take up over 3.5%. Ages ranged from about 18 to 89 years, with residence in 24 US areas. In assigning cohorts, the study relied on participant-reported clinical history. This clone was seen a single time. The CDR3 length is 15 residues. Trimming pared 3 bases from V and 3 bases from J, leaving 12 bases between. Germline V gene data show CDR1 as MDHEN and CDR2 as SYDVKM.

This sequence was found in a woman younger than 45 with acute COVID-19. Sequencing was done on a sample of PBMCs or T cells enriched from blood (not recorded which). The V gene is TRBV28, the J gene TRBJ2-1, with D perhaps matching TRBD2 (6 bases). CDR3 loop: CASSLGGGIYNEQFF. In nucleotides, the CDR3 is TGTGCCAGCAGTTTGGGAGGCGGGATCTACAATGAGCAGTTCTTC.